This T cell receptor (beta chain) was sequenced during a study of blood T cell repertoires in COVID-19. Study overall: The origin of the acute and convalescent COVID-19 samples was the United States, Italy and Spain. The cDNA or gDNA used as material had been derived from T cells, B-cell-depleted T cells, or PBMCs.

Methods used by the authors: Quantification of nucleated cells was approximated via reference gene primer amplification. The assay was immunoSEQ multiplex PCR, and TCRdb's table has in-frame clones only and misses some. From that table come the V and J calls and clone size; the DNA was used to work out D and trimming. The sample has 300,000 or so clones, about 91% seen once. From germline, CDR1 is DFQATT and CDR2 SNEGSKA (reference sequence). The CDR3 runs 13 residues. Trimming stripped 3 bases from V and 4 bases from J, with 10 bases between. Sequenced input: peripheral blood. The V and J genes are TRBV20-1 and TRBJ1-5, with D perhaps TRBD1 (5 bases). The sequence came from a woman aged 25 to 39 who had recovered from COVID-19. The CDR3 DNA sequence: TGCAGTGCTAGTGGCGACAGAAATCAGCCCCAGCATTTT. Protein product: CSASGDRNQPQHF.